Listed below are T cell receptor beta chains from one sample, sequenced in a study of PD-1 blockade in mismatch repair-deficient tumors. Clones were sequenced by immunoSEQ multiplex PCR, and TCRdb holds only the in-frame ones, with some missing. The sample lists approximately 38,000 clones, approximately 81% occurring once. Sample: peripheral blood, taken around 76 weeks after starting pembrolizumab. Source of these receptors: an adult with mismatch repair-deficient cancer. CDR3s include the opening cysteine and the closing phenylalanine or tryptophan. Each record gives: CDR3 protein, CDR3 DNA, J gene, D gene, clone size, V gene. The D gene is left open where the match is weak. Size is omitted from some rows. Given values are once, few, many or a class for expanded clones.

CDR3aa: CASSLSLLDGYTF; CDR3nt: TGTGCCAGCAGCTTGAGCTTACTCGATGGCTACACCTTC; j_gene: TRBJ1-2; d_gene: .; abundance: .; v_gene: TRBV7-2
CDR3aa: CASSQDPGVMDEQFF; CDR3nt: TGCGCCAGCAGCCAAGATCCGGGGGTCATGGATGAGCAGTTCTTC; j_gene: TRBJ2-1; d_gene: .; abundance: .; v_gene: TRBV4-1
CDR3aa: CASSRQGQFGNTIYF; CDR3nt: TGTGCCAGTAGCCGACAGGGACAATTTGGAAACACCATATATTTT; j_gene: TRBJ1-3; d_gene: TRBD1; abundance: .; v_gene: TRBV19
CDR3aa: CASSLGGSGRDEQYF; CDR3nt: TGTGCCAGCAGCTTAGGGGGTTCCGGCCGGGACGAGCAGTACTTC; j_gene: TRBJ2-7; d_gene: .; abundance: .; v_gene: TRBV7-9
CDR3aa: CASSLDGREETQYF; CDR3nt: TGTGCCAGCAGCTTAGACGGGAGGGAAGAGACCCAGTACTTC; j_gene: TRBJ2-5; d_gene: TRBD2; abundance: .; v_gene: TRBV7-2
CDR3aa: CASSFDGGTEAFF; CDR3nt: TGTGCCAGCAGTTTTGACGGTGGCACTGAAGCTTTCTTT; j_gene: TRBJ1-1; d_gene: .; abundance: .; v_gene: TRBV6-4
CDR3aa: CASSENSRNTGELFF; CDR3nt: TGTGCCAGCAGTGAAAATAGCAGGAACACCGGGGAGCTGTTTTTT; j_gene: TRBJ2-2; d_gene: .; abundance: .; v_gene: TRBV2
CDR3aa: CASSVSGRGAGELFF; CDR3nt: TGTGCCAGCAGCGTAAGCGGGAGAGGTGCCGGGGAGCTGTTTTTT; j_gene: TRBJ2-2; d_gene: TRBD2; abundance: .; v_gene: TRBV9
CDR3aa: CASSSREGGGEQYF; CDR3nt: TGTGCCAGCAGCTCCAGAGAGGGGGGCGGCGAGCAGTACTTC; j_gene: TRBJ2-7; d_gene: .; abundance: .; v_gene: TRBV9
CDR3aa: CASKIGSYGYTF; CDR3nt: TGTGCCAGTAAGATCGGGAGCTATGGCTACACCTTC; j_gene: TRBJ1-2; d_gene: .; abundance: few; v_gene: TRBV19
CDR3aa: CASSFGSTDTQYF; CDR3nt: TGTGCCAGCAGCTTTGGAAGCACAGATACGCAGTATTTT; j_gene: TRBJ2-3; d_gene: .; abundance: .; v_gene: TRBV7-9
CDR3aa: CASRAGATNEQYF; CDR3nt: TGTGCCAGCAGAGCGGGAGCCACCAACGAGCAGTACTTC; j_gene: TRBJ2-7; d_gene: TRBD2; abundance: .; v_gene: TRBV7-9
CDR3aa: CAWIGGAHLAGTSGYEQYF; CDR3nt: TGTGCCTGGATAGGGGGGGCCCACCTTGCCGGGACTAGCGGCTACGAGCAGTACTTC; j_gene: TRBJ2-7; d_gene: TRBD2; abundance: .; v_gene: TRBV30
CDR3aa: CASSKGPRGYTF; CDR3nt: TGTGCCAGCAGTAAAGGCCCGAGGGGCTACACCTTC; j_gene: TRBJ1-2; d_gene: .; abundance: few; v_gene: TRBV6-5
CDR3aa: CSAEDEETQYF; CDR3nt: TGCAGTGCTGAGGACGAAGAGACCCAGTACTTC; j_gene: TRBJ2-5; d_gene: .; abundance: .; v_gene: TRBV20-1
CDR3aa: CASSLAATGGYVNTGELFF; CDR3nt: TGTGCCAGCAGCTTGGCCGCTACAGGGGGCTATGTCAACACCGGGGAGCTGTTTTTT; j_gene: TRBJ2-2; d_gene: TRBD1; abundance: once; v_gene: TRBV5-6
CDR3aa: CASSLGTATYEQYF; CDR3nt: TGTGCCAGCAGCTTAGGGACAGCGACCTACGAGCAGTACTTC; j_gene: TRBJ2-7; d_gene: TRBD1; abundance: .; v_gene: TRBV5-6
CDR3aa: CASSWYLAGELFF; CDR3nt: TGTGCCAGCAGCTGGTACTTGGCCGGGGAGCTGTTTTTT; j_gene: TRBJ2-2; d_gene: .; abundance: few; v_gene: TRBV11-2
CDR3aa: CSVEPATGGALLQETQYF; CDR3nt: TGCAGCGTTGAACCGGCAACAGGGGGCGCCCTTTTACAAGAGACCCAGTACTTC; j_gene: TRBJ2-5; d_gene: TRBD1; abundance: .; v_gene: TRBV29-1
CDR3aa: CASSLLRVMNTEAFF; CDR3nt: TGTGCCAGCAGCTTACTTCGGGTCATGAACACTGAAGCTTTCTTT; j_gene: TRBJ1-1; d_gene: .; abundance: .; v_gene: TRBV7-9
CDR3aa: CASSVATGANNEQFF; CDR3nt: TGTGCCAGCAGCGTAGCGACAGGGGCAAACAATGAGCAGTTCTTC; j_gene: TRBJ2-1; d_gene: TRBD1; abundance: .; v_gene: TRBV9
CDR3aa: CASSLTPGVNTEAFF; CDR3nt: TGTGCCAGCAGCCTAACCCCGGGGGTGAACACTGAAGCTTTCTTT; j_gene: TRBJ1-1; d_gene: .; abundance: .; v_gene: TRBV7-9
CDR3aa: CASSRQSSYEQYF; CDR3nt: TGTGCCAGCTCCAGACAGAGCTCCTACGAGCAGTACTTC; j_gene: TRBJ2-7; d_gene: .; abundance: .; v_gene: TRBV18
CDR3aa: CASSLTGANVLTF; CDR3nt: TGTGCCAGCAGTCTTACTGGGGCCAACGTCCTGACTTTC; j_gene: TRBJ2-6; d_gene: .; abundance: .; v_gene: TRBV28
CDR3aa: CASSFSSRLEQFF; CDR3nt: TGTGCCAGCAGTTTTTCTAGTCGGCTGGAGCAGTTCTTC; j_gene: TRBJ2-1; d_gene: .; abundance: .; v_gene: TRBV11-2
CDR3aa: CASSRGPSLRTDTQYF; CDR3nt: TGTGCCAGCAGCCGCGGCCCGTCGCTTCGCACAGATACGCAGTATTTT; j_gene: TRBJ2-3; d_gene: .; abundance: .; v_gene: TRBV6-6
CDR3aa: CASSLGTPSTDTQYF; CDR3nt: TGTGCCAGCAGCTTAGGGACACCTAGCACAGATACGCAGTATTTT; j_gene: TRBJ2-3; d_gene: .; abundance: .; v_gene: TRBV7-3
CDR3aa: CASSIDLGASGTETQYF; CDR3nt: TGTGCCAGTAGTATAGATCTCGGGGCTAGCGGGACAGAGACCCAGTACTTC; j_gene: TRBJ2-5; d_gene: TRBD2; abundance: .; v_gene: TRBV19
CDR3aa: CASSIGTIYEQFF; CDR3nt: TGTGCCAGCAGCATAGGGACAATATATGAGCAGTTCTTC; j_gene: TRBJ2-1; d_gene: .; abundance: few; v_gene: TRBV5-4
CDR3aa: CAWINSGTEAFF; CDR3nt: TGTGCCTGGATTAACTCGGGCACTGAAGCTTTCTTT; j_gene: TRBJ1-1; d_gene: .; abundance: .; v_gene: TRBV30
CDR3aa: CASSEGPSPLYNEQFF; CDR3nt: TGTGCCAGCAGCGAAGGCCCGTCCCCCCTTTACAATGAGCAGTTCTTC; j_gene: TRBJ2-1; d_gene: .; abundance: .; v_gene: TRBV21-1
CDR3aa: CASSPGTSGFYNEQFF; CDR3nt: TGCGCCAGCAGCCCCGGGACTAGCGGTTTTTACAATGAGCAGTTCTTC; j_gene: TRBJ2-1; d_gene: TRBD2; abundance: .; v_gene: TRBV4-1
CDR3aa: CASSVLEGLNTGELFF; CDR3nt: TGCGCCAGCAGCGTACTGGAGGGTCTAAACACCGGGGAGCTGTTTTTT; j_gene: TRBJ2-2; d_gene: .; abundance: .; v_gene: TRBV5-1
CDR3aa: CASGLVLWKGPSYNEQFF; CDR3nt: TGTGCTAGTGGTTTGGTACTATGGAAGGGGCCATCCTACAATGAGCAGTTCTTC; j_gene: TRBJ2-1; d_gene: .; abundance: .; v_gene: TRBV12-5
CDR3aa: CASSLIGQGFDSGANVLTF; CDR3nt: TGTGCCAGCAGCTTAATCGGACAGGGTTTCGACTCTGGGGCCAACGTCCTGACTTTC; j_gene: TRBJ2-6; d_gene: TRBD1; abundance: .; v_gene: TRBV11-3
CDR3aa: CASSPTGTSFYNEQFF; CDR3nt: TGTGCCAGCAGCCCAACCGGGACTTCGTTCTACAATGAGCAGTTCTTC; j_gene: TRBJ2-1; d_gene: .; abundance: .; v_gene: TRBV13
CDR3aa: CASRMTGAYNEQFF; CDR3nt: TGTGCCAGTAGGATGACAGGGGCCTACAATGAGCAGTTCTTC; j_gene: TRBJ2-1; d_gene: TRBD1; abundance: once; v_gene: TRBV19
CDR3aa: CASLGTQETQYF; CDR3nt: TGTGCCAGCTTAGGGACGCAGGAGACCCAGTACTTC; j_gene: TRBJ2-5; d_gene: .; abundance: .; v_gene: TRBV2
CDR3aa: CASSPESADTQYF; CDR3nt: TGTGCCAGCAGCCCAGAATCTGCAGATACGCAGTATTTT; j_gene: TRBJ2-3; d_gene: .; abundance: .; v_gene: TRBV11-2
CDR3aa: CSVEESGTYEQYF; CDR3nt: TGCAGCGTTGAAGAGTCTGGTACCTACGAGCAGTACTTC; j_gene: TRBJ2-7; d_gene: .; abundance: .; v_gene: TRBV29-1
CDR3aa: CATTRSTGANVLTF; CDR3nt: TGCGCCACTACGCGATCGACTGGGGCCAACGTCCTGACTTTC; j_gene: TRBJ2-6; d_gene: .; abundance: .; v_gene: TRBV4-1
CDR3aa: CASSYVRTGGGYGYTF; CDR3nt: TGTGCCAGCAGTTATGTCCGGACAGGGGGCGGCTATGGCTACACCTTC; j_gene: TRBJ1-2; d_gene: TRBD1; abundance: few; v_gene: TRBV6-5
CDR3aa: CASSQRDRAGYEQYF; CDR3nt: TGTGCCAGCAGCCAACGGGACAGGGCGGGTTACGAGCAGTACTTC; j_gene: TRBJ2-7; d_gene: TRBD1; abundance: .; v_gene: TRBV7-8
CDR3aa: CASSEGIAGAFYNEQFF; CDR3nt: TGTGCCAGCAGCGAGGGGATAGCGGGAGCCTTTTACAATGAGCAGTTCTTC; j_gene: TRBJ2-1; d_gene: TRBD2; abundance: .; v_gene: TRBV9
CDR3aa: CASSPRLGGEQFF; CDR3nt: TGCGCCAGCAGCCCAAGACTCGGCGGTGAGCAGTTCTTC; j_gene: TRBJ2-1; d_gene: .; abundance: .; v_gene: TRBV4-3
CDR3aa: CASSLDLGRGLWQYF; CDR3nt: TGTGCCAGCAGCTTAGATCTGGGTAGGGGGCTTTGGCAGTACTTC; j_gene: TRBJ2-5; d_gene: TRBD1; abundance: .; v_gene: TRBV11-2
CDR3aa: CASSRALDGGAFF; CDR3nt: TGCGCCAGCAGCCGAGCCCTCGACGGGGGAGCTTTCTTT; j_gene: TRBJ1-1; d_gene: .; abundance: .; v_gene: TRBV4-1
CDR3aa: CASSQEREETQYF; CDR3nt: TGCGCCAGCAGCCAAGAGAGGGAAGAGACCCAGTACTTC; j_gene: TRBJ2-5; d_gene: .; abundance: .; v_gene: TRBV4-1
CDR3aa: CASGLAGNYEQYF; CDR3nt: TGCGCCAGCGGACTAGCGGGAAACTACGAGCAGTACTTC; j_gene: TRBJ2-7; d_gene: TRBD2; abundance: .; v_gene: TRBV5-1
CDR3aa: CASSRGGDLNEQFF; CDR3nt: TGTGCCAGCAGCCGAGGGGGCGATTTAAATGAGCAGTTCTTC; j_gene: TRBJ2-1; d_gene: TRBD1; abundance: medium-sized; v_gene: TRBV11-1
CDR3aa: CASSPGGEQFF; CDR3nt: TGTGCCAGCAGCCCAGGGGGTGAGCAGTTCTTC; j_gene: TRBJ2-1; d_gene: TRBD1; abundance: .; v_gene: TRBV7-6
CDR3aa: CASSLTGTGRYEQFF; CDR3nt: TGTGCCAGCAGCCTTACCGGGACAGGGCGCTATGAGCAGTTCTTC; j_gene: TRBJ2-1; d_gene: TRBD1; abundance: .; v_gene: TRBV13
CDR3aa: CASSLFPTERAPYNEQFF; CDR3nt: TGTGCCAGCAGTTTATTCCCCACTGAGCGGGCTCCCTACAATGAGCAGTTCTTC; j_gene: TRBJ2-1; d_gene: .; abundance: .; v_gene: TRBV28
CDR3aa: CATSGPMNTEAFF; CDR3nt: TGTGCCACCAGCGGACCTATGAACACTGAAGCTTTCTTT; j_gene: TRBJ1-1; d_gene: .; abundance: .; v_gene: TRBV15
CDR3aa: CASARGDSGNTIYF; CDR3nt: TGTGCCAGTGCTAGGGGGGACTCTGGAAACACCATATATTTT; j_gene: TRBJ1-3; d_gene: .; abundance: .; v_gene: TRBV19
CDR3aa: CASSLARTRNTEAFF; CDR3nt: TGTGCCAGCAGCTTGGCTAGGACACGGAACACTGAAGCTTTCTTT; j_gene: TRBJ1-1; d_gene: .; abundance: .; v_gene: TRBV5-6
CDR3aa: CSANSGDEQYF; CDR3nt: TGCAGTGCTAACAGTGGTGACGAGCAGTACTTC; j_gene: TRBJ2-7; d_gene: .; abundance: .; v_gene: TRBV20-1
CDR3aa: CASSPLGDNEQFF; CDR3nt: TGTGCCAGCAGTCCCCTTGGGGACAATGAGCAGTTCTTC; j_gene: TRBJ2-1; d_gene: .; abundance: .; v_gene: TRBV27
CDR3aa: CAPNPSGSGQEGYGYTF; CDR3nt: TGCGCCCCCAACCCCTCGGGTTCCGGACAGGAAGGTTATGGCTACACCTTC; j_gene: TRBJ1-2; d_gene: TRBD1; abundance: .; v_gene: TRBV23-1
CDR3aa: CASGLRGGLTDTQYF; CDR3nt: TGTGCTAGTGGTTTGCGGGGGGGACTCACAGATACGCAGTATTTT; j_gene: TRBJ2-3; d_gene: TRBD2; abundance: .; v_gene: TRBV12-5